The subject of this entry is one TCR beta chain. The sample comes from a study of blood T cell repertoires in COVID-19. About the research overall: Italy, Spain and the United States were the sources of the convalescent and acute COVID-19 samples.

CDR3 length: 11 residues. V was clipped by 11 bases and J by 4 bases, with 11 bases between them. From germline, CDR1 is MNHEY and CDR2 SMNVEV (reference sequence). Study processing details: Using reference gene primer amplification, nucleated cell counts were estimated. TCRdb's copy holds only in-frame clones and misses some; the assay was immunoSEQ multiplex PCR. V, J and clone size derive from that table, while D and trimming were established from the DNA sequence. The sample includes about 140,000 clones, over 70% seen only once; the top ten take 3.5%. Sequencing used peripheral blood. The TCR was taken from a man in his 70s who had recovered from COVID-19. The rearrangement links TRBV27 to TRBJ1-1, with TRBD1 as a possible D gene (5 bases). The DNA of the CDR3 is TGTGCCCGAGGTGGGGCCACTGAAGCTTTCTTT. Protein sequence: CARGGATEAFF.